This entry lists 24 T cell receptor beta chains sequenced from one sample in a study of blood T cell repertoires in COVID-19. Sequencing used immunoSEQ multiplex PCR; TCRdb keeps in-frame clones, though not all of them. This table holds 360,000 or so clones, nearly 90% found once. Sequencing was performed on peripheral blood. These receptor sequences come from a man aged 18 to 30 with active or convalescent COVID-19.

This sequence joins TRBV6-4 and TRBJ1-6; D ambiguous. CDR3 size: 14 residues. With 2 bases removed from V and 13 bases from J, the gap between germline ends came to 15 bases. Germline V gene lookup returns CDR1 MRHNA and CDR2 SNTAGT. CDR3 in DNA: TGTGCCAGCAGTGACCGTGAGGGCTCTCTTCCCCTCCACTTT. Its translation is CASSDREGSLPLHF.

The table lists this clone with a count of one. V and J are TRBV19 and TRBJ2-7, with D tentatively TRBD1 (5 bases). The CDR3 totals 15 residues. Trimming removed 4 bases at V and 6 bases at J, with 19 bases between. The germline gives CDR1 LNHDA, CDR2 SQIVND (reference sequence). The CDR3 sequence is CASSRFVARVTEQYF. The DNA for the CDR3 is TGTGCCAGTAGTAGGTTCGTGGCCAGGGTCACCGAGCAGTACTTC.

The chain employs TRBV3-1 (or the pseudogene TRBV3-2) and TRBJ1-2; 9 bases are a match to TRBD1. The junction had 5 bases not matched to a gene; V was cut back by 0 bases and J by 9 bases. This CDR3 has 14 residues. Germline loops: CDR1 LGHDT, CDR2 YNNKEL (reference sequence). CDR3 amino acids: CASSQEWTGARYTF. CDR3 nucleotide sequence: TGTGCCAGCAGCCAAGAGTGGACAGGGGCTCGCTACACCTTC.

The V and J genes are TRBV19 and TRBJ2-7; 7 bases line up with TRBD1. Germline-derived CDR1 and CDR2 are LNHDA and SQIVND (reference sequence). V gave up 1 base and J gave up 0 bases; unmatched junction bases: 3. The CDR3 totals 15 residues. CDR3 sequence: CASSIVDRDSYEQYF. In DNA form, the CDR3 reads TGTGCCAGTAGTATAGTAGACAGGGACTCCTACGAGCAGTACTTC.

The chain recombines TRBV14 with TRBJ2-7; 10 bases match TRBD1. Looked up from germline, CDR1 is SGHDN and CDR2 is FVKESK. The J segment lost 6 bases and the V segment lost 5 bases, leaving 7 bases of the junction unmatched. The CDR3 is 14 amino acids. The CDR3 sequence: CASSVRTGGGEQYF. The CDR3 nucleotides are TGTGCCAGCAGCGTCCGGACAGGGGGTGGCGAGCAGTACTTC.

The genes are TRBV2 and TRBJ2-3; D is unclear. Deletions cut 8 bases from V and 6 bases from J, with 12 bases between. Germline values: CDR1 SNHLY, CDR2 FYNNEI. This CDR3 has 12 residues. In DNA form, the CDR3 reads TGTGCCAGCTGGAGTATGGCGGATACGCAGTATTTT. Its translation: CASWSMADTQYF.

The table lists this clone with a count of one. The chain uses TRBV11-2 and TRBJ2-1, with D possibly matching TRBD1 (6 bases). Trimming pared 1 base from V and 7 bases from J, leaving 11 bases between. The CDR3 loop spans 14 amino acids. Germline assignment: CDR1 SGHAT and CDR2 FQNNGV. CDR3 DNA sequence: TGTGCCAGCAGCTTAGTGTATCAGGGGAATGAGCAGTTCTTC. Translating it yields CASSLVYQGNEQFF.

The J gene is TRBJ1-4, the V gene TRBV28; 9 positions match TRBD1. After removal of 8 bases from V and 7 bases from J, the junction contained 8 bases not matched to a gene. The CDR3 runs 14 residues. Looked up from germline, CDR1 is MDHEN and CDR2 is SYDVKM. The CDR3 is CASGPGQGSEKLFF. The CDR3 nucleotides read TGTGCCAGCGGACCGGGACAGGGATCTGAAAAACTGTTTTTT.

The chain recombines TRBV3-1 (or the pseudogene TRBV3-2) with TRBJ1-1, with D possibly TRBD1 on 6 matching bases. The CDR3 has 15 amino acids. V was cut by 1 base and J by 3 bases, with 12 bases left in between. Germline V gives CDR1 LGHDT, CDR2 YNNKEL (reference sequence). The CDR3 sequence: CASSQGAGADTEAFF. CDR3 coding DNA: TGTGCCAGCAGCCAAGGGGCAGGGGCGGACACTGAAGCTTTCTTT.

V gene TRBV19 combines with J gene TRBJ1-5; unclear D gene. CDR1 LNHDA and CDR2 SQIVND come from the germline V gene (reference sequence). There are 13 residues in the CDR3. Trimming pared 5 bases from V and 0 bases from J, leaving 5 bases between. CDR3: CASSVSSNQPQHF. The CDR3 region has the DNA TGTGCCAGTAGTGTCTCTAGCAATCAGCCCCAGCATTTT.

The chain recombines TRBV5-1 with TRBJ2-7, with D unclear. Germline V CDR1 and CDR2: SGHRS, YFSETQ. V was pared by 1 base and J by 6 bases, with 8 bases between. The CDR3 is 12 residues long. CDR3 in DNA: TGCGCCAGCAGCTTGTCAGGTCGCGAGCAGTACTTC. Translated, it gives CASSLSGREQYF.

V usage is TRBV9 and J usage is TRBJ1-3; tentatively, D is TRBD1 (5 bases). V lost 4 bases, J lost 0 bases, and 17 bases lay in between. The CDR3 covers 17 residues. Germline V gene lookup returns CDR1 SGDLS and CDR2 YYNGEE. CDR3 protein: CASSLHVDSSSGNTIYF. The DNA of the CDR3 is TGTGCCAGCAGCTTACACGTCGACAGCAGCTCTGGAAACACCATATATTTT.

The chain couples TRBV5-5 to TRBJ2-2, with TRBD1 identical over 8 bases. The CDR3 sequence is 17 residues long. Trimming cost V 0 bases and J 6 bases; bases outside gene matches: 10. Germline-derived CDR1 and CDR2 are SGHKS and YYEKEE (reference sequence). CDR3 loop: CASSLGGDRIGPGELFF. CDR3 DNA: TGTGCCAGCAGCTTGGGGGGGGACAGGATCGGTCCCGGGGAGCTGTTTTTT.

This clone was seen more than once but under ten times. This chain joins TRBV4-1 and TRBJ2-1; TRBD1 matches 7 bases. The CDR3 totals 13 residues. Losses at the gene ends were 5 bases for V and 7 bases for J; bases not matched to a gene: 5. Germline-derived CDR1 and CDR2 are MGHRA and YSYEKL. For the CDR3, the DNA is TGCGCCAGCAGCTCCCGGGACAGTAATGAGCAGTTCTTC. Encoded protein: CASSSRDSNEQFF.

The chain carries TRBV4-1 and TRBJ2-5; maybe TRBD1 (6 bases). Trimming took off 4 bases at V and 5 bases at J, with 14 bases between the two ends. The CDR3 runs to 14 residues. The germline gives CDR1 MGHRA, CDR2 YSYEKL. CDR3: CASSLGAVGETQYF. The CDR3 nucleotides are TGCGCCAGCAGCCTGGGGGCAGTAGGGGAGACCCAGTACTTC.

The chain is built from TRBV3-1 (or the pseudogene TRBV3-2) and TRBJ1-1; D gene uncertain. From germline, CDR1 is LGHDT and CDR2 YNNKEL (reference sequence). V lost 1 base and J 1 base, leaving 10 bases between the germline ends. CDR3 length: 15 residues. CDR3 nucleotides: TGTGCCAGCAGCCAAGGCGGGTTGAGGAACACTGAAGCTTTCTTT. Protein product: CASSQGGLRNTEAFF.

V usage is TRBV7-9 and J usage is TRBJ2-5; 13 bases align to TRBD2. CDR1 and CDR2 (germline): SEHNR, FQNEAQ (reference sequence). The CDR3 loop spans 17 amino acids. V was clipped by 4 bases and J by 5 bases; unmatched bases: 10. Written as DNA, the CDR3 is TGTGCCAGCAGCTCGACTAGCGGGGGGACGAAAGGGGAGACCCAGTACTTC. This translates into CASSSTSGGTKGETQYF.

The rearrangement uses TRBV6-6 and TRBJ1-3; D might be TRBD1 (6 bases). The germline V gene encodes CDR1 MNHNY and CDR2 SVGAGI (reference sequence). The CDR3 spans 14 residues. Trimming pared 4 bases from V and 4 bases from J, leaving 11 bases between. This chain's CDR3 is CASSSQGYGNTIYF. CDR3 DNA: TGTGCCAGCAGTTCACAGGGATACGGAAACACCATATATTTT.

This chain links TRBV2 with TRBJ2-7; possible D gene TRBD1, 5 bases. CDR3 length: 12 amino acids. With 7 bases removed from V and 5 bases from J, the gap between germline ends came to 12 bases. Germline CDR1 is SNHLY and CDR2 is FYNNEI. CDR3 DNA sequence: TGTGCCAGCACCCCGCCAGGGAACGAGCAGTACTTC. It specifies CASTPPGNEQYF.

This rearrangement joins TRBV11-2 to TRBJ2-1; no clear D gene. The V end lost 3 bases, the J end lost 4 bases, and 4 bases lay between the germline ends. The CDR3 totals 12 residues. CDR1 SGHAT and CDR2 FQNNGV come from the germline V gene. CDR3 sequence (DNA): TGTGCCAGCAGCTTCCTGTACAATGAGCAGTTCTTC. Protein product: CASSFLYNEQFF. The full variable domain, its missing parts supplied by reference TRBV11-2 and TRBJ2-1, is EAGVAQSPRYKIIEKRQSVAFWCNPISGHATLYWYQQILGQGPKLLIQFQNNGVVDDSQLPKDRFSAERLKGVDSTLKIQPAKLEDSAVYLCASSFLYNEQFFGPGTRLTVL.

This sequence joins TRBV5-1 and TRBJ2-7, with D tentatively TRBD2 (5 bases). Germline V gene sequence: CDR1 SGHRS, CDR2 YFSETQ. This CDR3 has 13 amino acids. Deletions cut 2 bases from V and 0 bases from J, with 6 bases between. The CDR3 coding sequence is TGCGCCAGCAGCTTTGGGAGCTCCTACGAGCAGTACTTC. This sequence encodes CASSFGSSYEQYF. Full variable domain (rest looked up from reference TRBV5-1 and TRBJ2-7): KAGVTQTPRYLIKTRGQQVTLSCSPISGHRSVSWYQQTPGQGLQFLFEYFSETQRNKGNFPGRFSGRQFSNSRSEMNVSTLELGDSALYLCASSFGSSYEQYFGPGTRLTVT.

This clone occurred a few times. The chain joins TRBV28 to TRBJ1-1; D gene uncertain. The CDR3 runs to 14 residues. V was shortened by 2 bases and J by 6 bases, with 13 bases between the two germline ends. The germline gives CDR1 MDHEN, CDR2 SYDVKM. CDR3 protein: CASSLNARVSEAFF. The CDR3 DNA follows: TGTGCCAGCAGTTTAAACGCGAGGGTTTCTGAAGCTTTCTTT.

The genes are TRBV9 and TRBJ2-1, with 8 bases fitting TRBD2. Germline trimming cut 3 bases from V and 12 bases from J; bases unmatched to any gene: 8. CDR1 SGDLS and CDR2 YYNGEE come from the germline V gene. The CDR3 totals 13 residues. CDR3 sequence reads: CASSAGLAWGQFF. CDR3 sequence (DNA): TGTGCCAGCAGCGCAGGACTAGCTTGGGGGCAGTTCTTC.

The chain joins TRBV7-6 to TRBJ2-7, with TRBD2 as a possible D gene (6 bases). The germline V and J ends were trimmed by 0 bases and 0 bases, with 12 bases remaining between them. The CDR3 is 16 residues long. Per the germline V gene, CDR1 is SGHVS and CDR2 is FNYEAQ. CDR3 nucleotides: TGTGCCAGCAGCTTAGCGAGGCGGGACTCCTCCTACGAGCAGTACTTC. It is translated as CASSLARRDSSYEQYF. The full variable domain, its missing parts supplied by reference TRBV7-6 and TRBJ2-7, is GAGVSQSPRYKVTKRGQDVALRCDPISGHVSLYWYRQALGQGPEFLTYFNYEAQQDKSGLPNDRFSAERPEGSISTLTIQRTEQRDSAMYRCASSLARRDSSYEQYFGPGTRLTVT.